A selection of T cell receptor beta chains follows, all from one sample in a study of T cell repertoires in cytomegalovirus infection. One entry per CDR3 protein results from TCRdb running MiXCR on the reads. The table lists 450,000 to 650,000 distinct CDR3 sequences, 26% of them singletons. Sequenced material: PBMCs. These receptors were taken from a human donor in good health (CMV status not recorded). Some clones in this sample may be carry-over from other donors' samples. The CDR3 runs from the conserved cysteine through the conserved F or W. The order of the fields is CDR3 DNA, CDR3 protein, J gene, D gene, V gene, clone size. D genes are given only for firm matches. Size is stated for part of the rows, as once, few or many counts, or as a class when the clone is expanded.

TGTGCCAGCAGCCCACGGGCGGGATTTAAAGGTTATGAGCAGTTCTTC CASSPRAGFKGYEQFF TRBJ2-1 . TRBV7-2 many
TGTGCCAGCAGCTTAGGAGGGACAGGGGGCCAAGAGACCCAGTACTTC CASSLGGTGGQETQYF TRBJ2-5 TRBD1 TRBV7-2 few
TGTGCCTGTGACAGGGGCGGGAATCAGCCCCAGCATTTT CACDRGGNQPQHF TRBJ1-5 TRBD1 TRBV30 .
TGTGCCAGCAGCGGATTCCTCGTTCATGAGCAGTTCTTC CASSGFLVHEQFF TRBJ2-1 . TRBV11-3 few
TGTGCCAACAGTTTTGGGAGGACGGATGAAAAACTGTTTTTT CANSFGRTDEKLFF TRBJ1-4 . TRBV12-3/TRBV12-4 once
TGTGCCAGCAGTCCAGGGATGCGGGAGACGTGGGAGCAGTACTTC CASSPGMRETWEQYF TRBJ2-7 TRBD2 TRBV28 .
TGCGCCAGCAGAGACAGGGGGCCAGGACGGTCAGATACGCAGTATTTT CASRDRGPGRSDTQYF TRBJ2-3 TRBD1 TRBV4-1 .
TGTGCCAGCAGCAGAGGGCAGGGGAGTGAAAAACTGTTTTTT CASSRGQGSEKLFF TRBJ1-4 . TRBV7-9 few
TGTGCCAGCAGCCCTCGCGGAGGGAGACTTACTGAAGCTTTCTTT CASSPRGGRLTEAFF TRBJ1-1 . TRBV7-2 .
TGTGCCAGCACCAAAACGGGGACAGCCGCCCTCCACTTT CASTKTGTAALHF TRBJ1-6 TRBD1 TRBV12-3/TRBV12-4 few
TGTGCCAGCAGTTTACGACTCAGCAATCAGCCCCAGCATTTT CASSLRLSNQPQHF TRBJ1-5 . TRBV12-3/TRBV12-4 many
TGCAGTGCTGTCCTATACGAGCAGTACTTC CSAVLYEQYF TRBJ2-7 . TRBV20-1 .
TGTGCCAGCAGCCCGGGGCCAACCAGCTCCTACGAGCAGTACTTC CASSPGPTSSYEQYF TRBJ2-7 . TRBV7-3 .
TGTGCCAGCAGTGTGGGACTTGGCCACTACAATGAGCAGTTCTTC CASSVGLGHYNEQFF TRBJ2-1 . TRBV2 .
TGTGCCAGCAGTGCCCGACAGGAGGGTGAAAAACTGTTTTTT CASSARQEGEKLFF TRBJ1-4 . TRBV2 .
TGCAGTGCTAGAGAGTTCGGGAGTGGGAATGAGCAGTTCTTC CSAREFGSGNEQFF TRBJ2-1 . TRBV20-1 .
TGTGCCAGCAGGGGGGCAGAAGGTCTAGACAATGAGCAGTTCTTC CASRGAEGLDNEQFF TRBJ2-1 . TRBV7-6 .
TGTGCCAGCAGCGCCTCGGGGCAGTTCTATGGCTACACCTTC CASSASGQFYGYTF TRBJ1-2 . TRBV5-3 .
TGCAGTGCCGGTGACCCTTTACCCCAGTACTTC CSAGDPLPQYF TRBJ2-5 . TRBV20-1 few
TGTGCCAGCAGTTTAGCGGGAGGTAACCAAGAGACCCAGTACTTC CASSLAGGNQETQYF TRBJ2-5 . TRBV12-3/TRBV12-4 few
TGTGCCAGCAGCTTCCGCGGGGATGGCACTGAAGCTTTCTTT CASSFRGDGTEAFF TRBJ1-1 . TRBV7-2 .
TGTGCCAGCAGCTCATCTAGCGCAGATACGCAGTATTTT CASSSSSADTQYF TRBJ2-3 . TRBV7-8 many
TGTGCCAGCTCACCGTCCAGGACTAGTCTAGGGGGAGATACGCAGTATTTT CASSPSRTSLGGDTQYF TRBJ2-3 . TRBV18 .
TGTGCCAGCAGTGGTGGGGACAGGGCACACTATGGCTACACCTTC CASSGGDRAHYGYTF TRBJ1-2 TRBD1 TRBV7-2 many
TGTGCCAGCAGCTTAACGGGGCAGCAGCCAGATACGCAGTATTTT CASSLTGQQPDTQYF TRBJ2-3 . TRBV7-3 many
TGCAGCGTCGGGACAGGGCTCGGCGAAAAACTGTTTTTT CSVGTGLGEKLFF TRBJ1-4 TRBD1 TRBV29-1 once
TGTGCCAGCAGTCAATTAGACAAAAACATTCAGTACTTC CASSQLDKNIQYF TRBJ2-4 . TRBV12-3/TRBV12-4 few
TGTGCCAGCAGTCGGATTGACCAAGAGACCCAGTACTTC CASSRIDQETQYF TRBJ2-5 . TRBV6-2/TRBV6-3 .
TGCAGTGCTAGATCCGGACCCACCGGGGAGCTGTTTTTT CSARSGPTGELFF TRBJ2-2 . TRBV20-1 .
TGTGCCAGCAGTCTAAACCCGACAGTCTACAATGAGCAGTTCTTC CASSLNPTVYNEQFF TRBJ2-1 . TRBV7-2 .
TGTGCCAGCAGTTCAATTCTTGGATCCTACGAGCAGTACTTC CASSSILGSYEQYF TRBJ2-7 . TRBV7-2 few
TGTGCCAGCAGCGCGCGACTAGCGGGAGGGACCTACGAGCAGTACTTC CASSARLAGGTYEQYF TRBJ2-7 TRBD2 TRBV7-8 many
TGTGCCAGCAGCCAGGAGGGCATTGGGGTTAGCGCCTACAATGAGCAGTTCTTC CASSQEGIGVSAYNEQFF TRBJ2-1 . TRBV7-6 many
TGTGCCAGCAGCCCGGACAGGGTAAACTTGTACAATGAGCAGTTCTTC CASSPDRVNLYNEQFF TRBJ2-1 TRBD1 TRBV7-8 many
TGTGCCAGCAGCAATACAGGGGATTATGGCTACACCTTC CASSNTGDYGYTF TRBJ1-2 TRBD1 TRBV7-8 many
TGTGCCGGAGGACAGTTAGGGAACGAGCAGTACTTC CAGGQLGNEQYF TRBJ2-7 . TRBV28 .
TGTGCCAGCTCACCCTTGATAGGCAGCGGGAGACCGTGGCCCTACAATGAGCAGTTCTTC CASSPLIGSGRPWPYNEQFF TRBJ2-1 TRBD2 TRBV18 few
TGTGCCATCAGTGGGACAGTTTACAATGAGCAGTTCTTC CAISGTVYNEQFF TRBJ2-1 . TRBV10-3 few
TGTGCCAGCAGTGAACTGGGACAGGGATACAATGAGCAGTTCTTC CASSELGQGYNEQFF TRBJ2-1 TRBD1 TRBV2 .
TGTGCCAGCAGTAGGGCAATCCAACTCCCCCTCCACTTT CASSRAIQLPLHF TRBJ1-6 . TRBV27 .
TGTGCCATCAGTGAGGGTCTGACAGGGGGAACCCGGGATACGCAGTATTTT CAISEGLTGGTRDTQYF TRBJ2-3 TRBD1 TRBV10-3 .
TGTGCCAGCAGTTTATACAGGGGGCCCTACGAGCAGTACTTC CASSLYRGPYEQYF TRBJ2-7 TRBD1 TRBV28 few
TGCGCCAGCAGTCCCCAGGGAACCCAAGAGACCCAGTACTTC CASSPQGTQETQYF TRBJ2-5 . TRBV4-1 .
TGCGCCAGCAGCCAAGAAGCAGGACAGGGCCCCTACGAGCAGTACTTC CASSQEAGQGPYEQYF TRBJ2-7 TRBD1 TRBV4-1 .
TGTGCCAGCAGCTCCGGGGGGACTAGCGAGACCGGGGAGCTGTTTTTT CASSSGGTSETGELFF TRBJ2-2 TRBD2 TRBV7-3 .
TGTGCCAGCAGCTTAGGACAGCCTAGCAATCAGCCCCAGCATTTT CASSLGQPSNQPQHF TRBJ1-5 . TRBV7-2 many
TGCGCCAGCAGGCCAGACACCGCTGAAGCTTTCTTT CASRPDTAEAFF TRBJ1-1 . TRBV5-1 .
TGCGCCAGCAGTCCCTTCGGGACTGGTCCCTACAATGAGCAGTTCTTC CASSPFGTGPYNEQFF TRBJ2-1 . TRBV4-1 many
TGTGCCAGCAGCCCCCCCGGGACAGGGAAGAGTCAGCCCCAGCATTTT CASSPPGTGKSQPQHF TRBJ1-5 TRBD1 TRBV7-8 many